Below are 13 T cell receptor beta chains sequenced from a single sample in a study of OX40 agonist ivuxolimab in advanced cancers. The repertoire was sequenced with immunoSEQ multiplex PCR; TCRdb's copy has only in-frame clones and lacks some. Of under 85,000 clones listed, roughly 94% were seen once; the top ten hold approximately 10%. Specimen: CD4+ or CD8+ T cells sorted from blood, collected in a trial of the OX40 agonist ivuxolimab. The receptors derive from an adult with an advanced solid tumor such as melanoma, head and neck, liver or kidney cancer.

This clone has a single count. The CDR3 nucleotides read TGTGCCAGTAGGGCTCTAGCGGGAGGGAACAATGAGCAGTTCTTC. It yields the protein CASRALAGGNNEQFF. The chain recombines TRBV19 with TRBJ2-1; TRBD2 matches 12 bases. The CDR3 totals 15 residues. Germline V gives CDR1 LNHDA, CDR2 SQIVND (reference sequence). J lost 5 bases, V lost 6 bases, and 5 bases had no gene match.

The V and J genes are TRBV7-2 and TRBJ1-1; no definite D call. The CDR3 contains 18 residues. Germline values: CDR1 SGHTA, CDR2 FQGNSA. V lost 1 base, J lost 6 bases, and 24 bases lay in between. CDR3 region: CASSLGFGSVQVSAEAFF. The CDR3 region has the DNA TGTGCCAGCAGCTTAGGGTTTGGATCGGTACAAGTCAGCGCTGAAGCTTTCTTT.

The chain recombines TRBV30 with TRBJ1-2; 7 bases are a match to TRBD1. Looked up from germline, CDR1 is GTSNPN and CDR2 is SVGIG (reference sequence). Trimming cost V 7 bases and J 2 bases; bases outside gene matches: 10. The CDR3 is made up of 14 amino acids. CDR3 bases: TGTGCCTATCTCAGGGGGAGGATGAACTATGGCTACACCTTC. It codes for CAYLRGRMNYGYTF. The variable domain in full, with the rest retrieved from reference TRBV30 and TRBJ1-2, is SQTIHQWPATLVQPVGSPLSLECTVEGTSNPNLYWYRQAAGRGLQLLFYSVGIGQISSEVPQNLSASRPQDRQFILSSKKLLLSDSGFYLCAYLRGRMNYGYTFGSGTRLTVV.

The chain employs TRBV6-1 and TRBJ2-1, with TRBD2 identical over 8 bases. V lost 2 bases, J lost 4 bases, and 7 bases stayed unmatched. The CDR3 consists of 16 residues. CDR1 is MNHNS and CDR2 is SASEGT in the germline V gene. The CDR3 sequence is CASSEWVAGSYNEQFF. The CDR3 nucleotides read TGTGCCAGCAGTGAATGGGTAGCGGGATCTTACAATGAGCAGTTCTTC.

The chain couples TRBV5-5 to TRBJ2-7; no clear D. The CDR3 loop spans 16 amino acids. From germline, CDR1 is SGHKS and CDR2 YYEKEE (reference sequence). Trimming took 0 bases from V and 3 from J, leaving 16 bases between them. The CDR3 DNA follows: TGTGCCAGCAGCTTGGCCCTGGTAGGGCTGGACTACGAGCAGTACTTC. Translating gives CASSLALVGLDYEQYF.

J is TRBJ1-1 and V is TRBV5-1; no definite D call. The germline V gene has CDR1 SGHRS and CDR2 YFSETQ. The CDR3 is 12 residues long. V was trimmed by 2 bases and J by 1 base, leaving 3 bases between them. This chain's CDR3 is CASSFGNTEAFF. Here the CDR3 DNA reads TGCGCCAGCAGCTTCGGGAACACTGAAGCTTTCTTT.

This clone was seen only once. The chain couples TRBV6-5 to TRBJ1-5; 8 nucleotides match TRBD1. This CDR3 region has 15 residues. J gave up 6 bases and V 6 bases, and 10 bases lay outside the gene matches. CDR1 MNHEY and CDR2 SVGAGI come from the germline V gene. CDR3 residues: CASRRTGSFGQPQHF. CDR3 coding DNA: TGTGCCAGCAGGAGGACAGGGTCTTTTGGTCAGCCCCAGCATTTT.

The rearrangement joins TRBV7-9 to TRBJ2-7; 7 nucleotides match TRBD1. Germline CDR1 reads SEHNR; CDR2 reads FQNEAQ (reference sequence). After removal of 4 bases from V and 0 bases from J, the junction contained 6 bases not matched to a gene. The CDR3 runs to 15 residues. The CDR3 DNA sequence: TGTGCCAGCAGCTCCCGGGACAGCCCCTCCTACGAGCAGTACTTC. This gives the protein CASSSRDSPSYEQYF.

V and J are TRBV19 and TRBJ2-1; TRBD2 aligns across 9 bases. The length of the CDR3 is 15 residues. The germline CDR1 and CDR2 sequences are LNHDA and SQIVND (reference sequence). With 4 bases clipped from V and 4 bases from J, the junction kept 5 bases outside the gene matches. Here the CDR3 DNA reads TGTGCCAGTAGTACGTTCCTAGCGGGGTACAATGAGCAGTTCTTC. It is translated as CASSTFLAGYNEQFF.

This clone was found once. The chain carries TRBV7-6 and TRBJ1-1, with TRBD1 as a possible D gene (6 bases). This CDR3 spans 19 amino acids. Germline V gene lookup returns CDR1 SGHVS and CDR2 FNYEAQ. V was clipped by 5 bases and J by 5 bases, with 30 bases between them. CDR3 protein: CASSQPQGAKPLGWTEAFF. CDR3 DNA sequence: TGTGCCAGCAGCCAGCCACAGGGTGCCAAACCTCTGGGGTGGACTGAAGCTTTCTTT.

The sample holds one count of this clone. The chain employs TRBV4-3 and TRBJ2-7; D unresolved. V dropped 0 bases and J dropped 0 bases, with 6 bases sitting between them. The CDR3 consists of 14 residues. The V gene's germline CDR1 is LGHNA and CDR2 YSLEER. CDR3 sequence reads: CASSQEASSYEQYF. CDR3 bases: TGCGCCAGCAGCCAAGAGGCCAGCTCCTACGAGCAGTACTTC.

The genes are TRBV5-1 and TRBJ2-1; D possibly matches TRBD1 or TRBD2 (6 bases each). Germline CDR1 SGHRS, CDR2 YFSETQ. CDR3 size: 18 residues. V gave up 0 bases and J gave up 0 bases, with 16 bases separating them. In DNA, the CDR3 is TGCGCCAGCAGCTTGGCCGGGGGCTACTACAGCTCCTACAATGAGCAGTTCTTC. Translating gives CASSLAGGYYSSYNEQFF.

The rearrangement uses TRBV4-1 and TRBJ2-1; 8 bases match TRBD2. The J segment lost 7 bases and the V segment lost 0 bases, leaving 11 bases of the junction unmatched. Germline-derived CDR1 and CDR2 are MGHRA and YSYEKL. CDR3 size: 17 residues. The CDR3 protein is CASSQEWSGSGKNEQFF. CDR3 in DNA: TGCGCCAGCAGCCAAGAATGGAGCGGGAGCGGGAAGAATGAGCAGTTCTTC.